A single sample gave rise to the 26 T cell receptor beta chains below, sequenced in a study of T cell responses to AZD1222 COVID-19 vaccine (dated by TCRdb to about 2021). In light of the paper, this sample's time point label describes: about 28 days (+/-7) after the second vaccine dose. Library preparation was by the immunoSEQ multiplex PCR assay. The clones in this table, taken by TCRdb from immuneACCESS, are in-frame only. Not every clone is retained; where verified, under half of the shortfall comes from an unresolved V gene, and the cause of the rest is unknown. In this sample the table shows 150,000 to 200,000 clones, about 89% of which occur a single time. The ten largest make up 1.5% to 2% of the sample. Sample: peripheral blood, taken 28 days after the second AZD1222 dose. These receptors were collected from an adult who received the AZD1222 COVID-19 vaccine.

The chain is built from TRBV21-1 and TRBJ2-1; TRBD2 was called by the table and not checked on the DNA. TRBV21-1 represents a pseudogene. The CDR3 is made up of 16 amino acids. The CDR3 loop is CASSAPNGTSDNEQFF. Written as DNA, the CDR3 is TGTGCCAGCAGCGCCCCGAATGGAACTAGCGACAATGAGCAGTTCTTC.

The count of this clone is one. The chain is built from TRBV20-1 and TRBJ2-7; D gene ambiguous. CDR1 is DFQATT, CDR2 SNEGSKA, per germline (reference sequence). The CDR3 runs to 11 residues. Trimming shortened V by 2 bases and J by 0 bases, and 2 bases separated the two germline ends. For the CDR3, the DNA is TGCAGTGCTAGAATCTCCTACGAGCAGTACTTC. Protein product: CSARISYEQYF.

V usage is TRBV7-9 and J usage is TRBJ1-2, with a tentative D call TRBD1 (5 bases). V was clipped by 3 bases and J by 0 bases, with 5 bases between them. CDR3 size: 13 residues. Germline V lookup: CDR1 SEHNR, CDR2 FQNEAQ (reference sequence). In nucleotides, the CDR3 is TGTGCCAGCAGCTTGGGGGCTAACTATGGCTACACCTTC. Residues: CASSLGANYGYTF.

The chain uses TRBV4-1 and TRBJ1-5, with 8 bases identical to TRBD1. This CDR3 has 14 amino acids. Losses at the gene ends were 3 bases for V and 7 bases for J; bases not matched to a gene: 5. Per germline, CDR1 MGHRA and CDR2 YSYEKL. DNA of the CDR3: TGCGCCAGCAGCCACCCAGGGGGCGTACAGCCCCAGCATTTT. Protein sequence: CASSHPGGVQPQHF.

V is TRBV29-1 and J is TRBJ2-3, with 10 positions matching TRBD1. The germline V gene has CDR1 SQVTM and CDR2 ANQGSEA. The junction had 9 bases not matched to a gene; V was cut back by 6 bases and J by 6 bases. The CDR3 length is 14 residues. The CDR3 is CSVDRDRGADTQYF. The CDR3 nucleotides are TGCAGCGTGGACCGGGACAGGGGAGCCGATACGCAGTATTTT.

This clone was seen once. The gene calls are TRBV6-5 and TRBJ1-2; possibly TRBD1 for D (6 bases). The CDR3 is 12 residues long. Trimming stripped 6 bases from V and 4 bases from J, with 9 bases between. The germline V gene has CDR1 MNHEY and CDR2 SVGAGI. The CDR3 nucleotides read TGTGCCAGCAGGTGGGACATCTATGGCTACACCTTC. It codes for CASRWDIYGYTF.

This chain links TRBV19 with TRBJ2-1; 8 positions match TRBD2. The junction had 7 bases not matched to a gene; V was cut back by 4 bases and J by 8 bases. The CDR3 contains 14 residues. From germline, CDR1 is LNHDA and CDR2 SQIVND (reference sequence). CDR3 loop: CASSSGGIVDEQFF. The CDR3 DNA is TGTGCCAGTAGTAGCGGGGGGATTGTAGATGAGCAGTTCTTC.

The rearrangement links TRBV6-1 to TRBJ1-2; D uncertain. The CDR3 runs 16 residues. Looked up from germline, CDR1 is MNHNS and CDR2 is SASEGT. Between the trimmed V and J ends, which lost 2 bases and 3 bases, there was a span of 16 bases. Here the CDR3 DNA reads TGTGCCAGCAGTGAATATTACGGGCCCCGGGACTATGGCTACACCTTC. Its protein product is CASSEYYGPRDYGYTF.

The V and J genes are TRBV6-6 and TRBJ2-2, with TRBD2 matching over 7 bases. Germline loops: CDR1 MNHNY, CDR2 SVGAGI (reference sequence). Trimming cost V 5 bases and J 0 bases; bases outside gene matches: 6. This CDR3 spans 16 amino acids. This CDR3 is CASSVTSLSNTGELFF. As DNA, the CDR3 is TGTGCCAGCAGTGTGACTAGCTTATCGAACACCGGGGAGCTGTTTTTT.

This rearrangement joins TRBV30 to TRBJ1-1, with D hard to call. The germline V gene has CDR1 GTSNPN and CDR2 SVGIG (reference sequence). Deletions cut 0 bases from V and 4 bases from J, with 18 bases between. There are 16 residues in the CDR3. CDR3 loop: CAWSVRRRAPTTEAFF. CDR3 DNA sequence: TGTGCCTGGAGTGTTAGGAGAAGGGCGCCGACCACTGAAGCTTTCTTT.

This clone was seen a few times. This chain uses TRBV11-2 with TRBJ1-1; unclear D gene. The CDR3 runs 14 residues. V was trimmed by 3 bases and J by 1 base, leaving 9 bases between them. Germline lookup yields CDR1 SGHAT and CDR2 FQNNGV. CDR3 sequence reads: CASSFMERNTEAFF. The CDR3 DNA follows: TGTGCCAGCAGCTTCATGGAAAGGAACACTGAAGCTTTCTTT.

CDR3: CASGRRGQSYEQYF. The CDR3 DNA sequence: TGTGCCAGTGGCAGACGGGGACAGTCCTACGAGCAGTACTTC. The chain couples TRBV19 to TRBJ2-7, with TRBD1 matching over 7 bases. Germline trimming cut 8 bases from V and 1 base from J; bases unmatched to any gene: 8. Germline V gives CDR1 LNHDA, CDR2 SQIVND (reference sequence). This CDR3 comprises 14 residues.

The chain carries TRBV4-2 and TRBJ1-2; D uncertain. Trimming took off 0 bases at V and 4 bases at J, with 12 bases between the two ends. Germline V lookup: CDR1 LGHNA, CDR2 YNFKEQ. The CDR3 spans 15 residues. The CDR3 here is CASSQDIGDFYGYTF. In DNA form, the CDR3 reads TGTGCCAGCAGCCAAGATATAGGAGACTTCTATGGCTACACCTTC.

The rearrangement uses TRBV30 and TRBJ1-2; D unresolved. The CDR3 contains 15 residues. The V end lost 0 bases, the J end lost 5 bases, and 16 bases lay between the germline ends. The germline CDR1 and CDR2 sequences are GTSNPN and SVGIG (reference sequence). The CDR3 nucleotides read TGTGCCTGGAGTGTAGGAGAGGGCTGGCGGTATGGCTACACCTTC. Protein product: CAWSVGEGWRYGYTF. Supplemented by reference TRBV30 and TRBJ1-2, the full variable domain reads SQTIHQWPATLVQPVGSPLSLECTVEGTSNPNLYWYRQAAGRGLQLLFYSVGIGQISSEVPQNLSASRPQDRQFILSSKKLLLSDSGFYLCAWSVGEGWRYGYTFGSGTRLTVV.

This clone was picked up one time. The J gene is TRBJ1-1, the V gene TRBV2; D remains unclear. V dropped 5 bases and J dropped 8 bases, with 18 bases sitting between them. Germline lookup yields CDR1 SNHLY and CDR2 FYNNEI. This CDR3 has 14 residues. The CDR3 DNA follows: TGTGCCAGCAGTAAAGGACGTGGTCAGGTAGAAGCTTTCTTT. Protein product: CASSKGRGQVEAFF.

The CDR3 DNA sequence: TGTGCCAGTAGTCCGCGTAACAGTGGGGCCAACGTCCTGACTTTC. It encodes CASSPRNSGANVLTF. The V gene is TRBV19, the J gene TRBJ2-6; no clear D. Germline CDR1 reads LNHDA; CDR2 reads SQIVND (reference sequence). This CDR3 contains 15 residues. The V end lost 5 bases, the J end lost 3 bases, and 11 bases lay between the germline ends.

This chain uses TRBV11-2 with TRBJ2-3, with 8 bases lining up with TRBD2. Germline CDR1 SGHAT, CDR2 FQNNGV. V gave up 1 base and J gave up 1 base; unmatched junction bases: 1. The CDR3 consists of 15 residues. Written as DNA, the CDR3 is TGTGCCAGCAGCTTAGCGGGAGGGCGCACAGATACGCAGTATTTT. Protein: CASSLAGGRTDTQYF.

This clone was found a few times. This chain links TRBV5-1 with TRBJ2-6; 8 bases fit TRBD1. The germline V gene encodes CDR1 SGHRS and CDR2 YFSETQ. V dropped 3 bases and J dropped 0; count of bases not matched to a gene: 11. The CDR3 contains 19 residues. CDR3 sequence reads: CASSSPQGGRISGANVLTF. The CDR3 DNA reads as TGCGCCAGCAGCTCCCCACAGGGGGGCCGCATCTCTGGGGCCAACGTCCTGACTTTC.

The V gene is TRBV5-1, the J gene TRBJ2-1, with 14 bases that match TRBD2. This CDR3 is 14 amino acids long. V gave up 4 bases and J gave up 10 bases; unmatched junction bases: 4. Germline V gives CDR1 SGHRS, CDR2 YFSETQ. This CDR3 reads CASSGGLAGVEQFF. CDR3 sequence (DNA): TGCGCCAGCAGCGGGGGACTAGCGGGAGTGGAGCAGTTCTTC.

Note on this clone: The same CDR3 also results from other DNA sequences found in this sample. The V call is TRBV18, the J call TRBJ2-7, with 10 bases matching TRBD2. CDR1 and CDR2 (germline): KGHSH, LQKENI. V was pared by 6 bases and J by 0 bases, with 2 bases of the junction left unmatched. The CDR3 is 14 residues long. DNA of the CDR3: TGTGCCAGCTCCCGGACTAGCGGCTCCTACGAGCAGTACTTC. Protein product: CASSRTSGSYEQYF.

The chain recombines TRBV25-1 with TRBJ2-7, with 7 bases identical to TRBD1. Per germline, CDR1 MGHDK and CDR2 SYGVNS. The CDR3 contains 15 residues. V lost 3 bases to trimming and J lost 4 bases; unmatched junction nucleotides: 9. The CDR3 here is CASSDPHRGSYEQYF. CDR3 DNA: TGTGCCAGCAGTGACCCTCACAGGGGTAGTTACGAGCAGTACTTC.

The gene calls are TRBV10-1 and TRBJ2-6, with D perhaps TRBD1 (6 bases). The CDR3 has 18 residues. V lost 2 bases and J 0 bases, leaving 14 bases between the germline ends. The germline V gene has CDR1 WNHNN and CDR2 SYGVQD (reference sequence). The CDR3 reads CASSETGTLGSGANVLTF. The CDR3 DNA is TGCGCCAGCAGTGAGACCGGGACACTCGGCTCTGGGGCCAACGTCCTGACTTTC.

This chain uses TRBV7-2 with TRBJ2-3, with a tentative D call TRBD2 (6 bases). Germline V CDR1 and CDR2: SGHTA, FQGNSA. V lost 2 bases to trimming and J lost 2 bases, with 11 bases between them. This CDR3 region has 15 residues. The CDR3 DNA sequence: TGTGCCAGCAGCTTACTTGGCGGGGTCACAGATACGCAGTATTTT. Its protein is CASSLLGGVTDTQYF.

This rearrangement joins TRBV6-5 to TRBJ2-1, with TRBD1 matching 8 bases. The CDR3 has 12 amino acids. CDR1 and CDR2 (germline): MNHEY, SVGAGI. Unmatched junction bases numbered 13, after V lost 9 bases and J lost 15 bases. In DNA, the CDR3 is TGTGCCAGTTTCCCCACAGGGGGAAATCTGTTCTTC. Translating it yields CASFPTGGNLFF.

The chain combines TRBV7-8 with TRBJ1-1; TRBD1 might be the D (6 bases). The V end was cut by 1 base, the J end by 4 bases, with 19 bases between. The germline gives CDR1 SGHVS, CDR2 FQNEAQ. The CDR3 is 17 amino acids. Written as DNA, the CDR3 is TGTGCCAGCAGCTTAGTTGAGGAGGCAGGGGACGGCACTGAAGCTTTCTTT. It translates to CASSLVEEAGDGTEAFF.

This clone is a singleton in its sample. The rearrangement joins TRBV10-1 to TRBJ2-7, with D tentatively TRBD2 (7 bases). The germline V gene encodes CDR1 WNHNN and CDR2 SYGVQD (reference sequence). V lost 7 bases and J lost 8, with 21 bases in between. The CDR3 contains 14 residues. CDR3 region: CASNSGGPTRKQYF. The DNA of the CDR3 is TGCGCCAGCAATTCGGGGGGCCCCACTAGGAAGCAGTACTTC.